Following are 11 T cell receptor beta chains from one sample sequenced in a study of blood T cells in healthy people across ages. A second roughly 6 to 11 cycle PCR used barcoded and J-beta primers. TCRdb re-derived calls from the 5' RACE reads in MiXCR, one entry per CDR3 protein. This sample carries about 2 million distinct CDR3 sequences, around half of them seen once, and the ten largest clones take 2.1%. The sequencing sample was made of blood. Receptors originate from a woman aged 40 to 50 in good health.

The CDR3 DNA reads as TGCGCCAGCAGCCAAGATAGGAGCGGGGGGCCATTCGGGGGGTTCTTC. This sequence encodes CASSQDRSGGPFGGFF. The chain links TRBV4-3 to TRBJ2-1; 9 nucleotides match TRBD2. The CDR3 consists of 16 residues. With V trimmed by 0 bases and J by 15 bases, 15 bases remained unmatched. CDR1 is LGHNA, CDR2 YSLEER, per germline.

The rearrangement uses TRBV5-1 and TRBJ2-1, with D maybe TRBD1 (6 bases). CDR1 and CDR2 from the germline V gene are SGHRS and YFSETQ. The CDR3 covers 11 residues. The germline V and J ends were trimmed by 5 bases and 15 bases, with 15 bases remaining between them. Written as DNA, the CDR3 is TGCGCCAGCAGTAACGACAGGAGGCGGTTCTTC. Residues: CASSNDRRRFF.

In this sample, this clonotype turned up a few times. The V call is TRBV7-2, the J call TRBJ1-2; D gene unclear. From germline, CDR1 is SGHTA and CDR2 FQGNSA. The CDR3 sequence is 14 residues long. Trimming removed 7 bases from V and 2 bases from J, with 14 bases in between. CDR3: CASTPGWQNYGYTF. CDR3 bases: TGTGCCAGCACCCCGGGTTGGCAGAACTATGGCTACACCTTC.

The chain combines TRBV20-1 with TRBJ1-4; 9 bases fit TRBD1. In germline, CDR1 is DFQATT, CDR2 SNEGSKA (reference sequence). Unmatched junction bases numbered 8, after V lost 5 bases and J lost 7 bases. The CDR3 sequence is 14 residues long. Here the CDR3 reads CSAESGQGREKLFF. The CDR3 region has the DNA TGCAGTGCTGAGTCGGGACAGGGACGTGAAAAACTGTTTTTT.

The J gene is TRBJ2-3, the V gene TRBV3-1; D tentatively fits TRBD1 or TRBD2 (5 bases each). The CDR3 is 15 amino acids. With 0 bases removed from V and 1 base from J, the gap between germline ends came to 8 bases. Germline CDR1 LGHDT, CDR2 YNNKEL (reference sequence). The CDR3 loop is CASSQDRDGTDTQYF. In DNA form, the CDR3 reads TGTGCCAGCAGCCAAGATCGGGACGGCACAGATACGCAGTATTTT.

This clonotype was seen a handful of times. The chain carries TRBV25-1 and TRBJ2-5; 9 nucleotides align to TRBD1. V lost 4 bases to trimming and J lost 5 bases; unmatched junction nucleotides: 11. This CDR3 region has 16 residues. Germline lookup yields CDR1 MGHDK and CDR2 SYGVNS. In DNA, the CDR3 is TGTGCCAGCAGTGGCACAGGGGGCACATTTTCGGAGACCCAGTACTTC. Translated: CASSGTGGTFSETQYF. The full variable domain, its missing parts supplied by reference TRBV25-1 and TRBJ2-5, is EADIYQTPRYLVIGTGKKITLECSQTMGHDKMYWYQQDPGMELHLIHYSYGVNSTEKGDLSSESTVSRIRTEHFPLTLESARPSHTSQYLCASSGTGGTFSETQYFGPGTRLLVL.

The gene calls are TRBV28 and TRBJ2-7; tentatively, D is TRBD2 (5 bases). From germline, CDR1 is MDHEN and CDR2 SYDVKM. V was pared by 5 bases and J by 3 bases, with 17 bases between. This CDR3 has 15 residues. The CDR3 loop is CASSLGLQRGYEQYF. DNA for the CDR3: TGTGCCAGCAGTCTAGGACTCCAACGGGGCTACGAGCAGTACTTC.

With respect to this clonotype: Its ends do not fully match the called genes, so a read error is possible. The chain joins TRBV6-1 to TRBJ2-2; 8 bases agree with TRBD1. The CDR3 sequence is 17 residues long. Germline lookup yields CDR1 MNHNS and CDR2 SASEGT. The CDR3: CASSKAGTGFVTGELFF. CDR3 DNA sequence: TGTGCCAGCAGTAAAGCCGGGACAGGTTTTGTCACCGGGGAGCTGTTTTTT.

This clonotype showed up just a few times. V gene TRBV6-2 or TRBV6-3 combines with J gene TRBJ1-5, with TRBD1 as a possible D gene (5 bases). The V end lost 6 bases, the J end lost 7 bases, and 13 bases lay between the germline ends. Germline V lookup: CDR1 MNHEY, CDR2 SVGEGT. This CDR3 has 13 residues. CDR3 DNA sequence: TGTGCCAGCAGAAAAGGGACGGAACAGCCCCAGCATTTT. It encodes CASRKGTEQPQHF.

This chain uses TRBV27 with TRBJ1-6, with no clear D. The V end was cut by 7 bases, the J end by 9 bases, with 19 bases between. The CDR3 contains 15 residues. CDR1 MNHEY and CDR2 SMNVEV come from the germline V gene (reference sequence). CDR3 nucleotide sequence: TGTGCCAGCACCATTAGGCCCCTAGGTAGTTCACCCCTCCACTTT. Its protein is CASTIRPLGSSPLHF.

This chain links TRBV11-1 with TRBJ2-3; 8 bases are a match to TRBD1. V lost 1 base and J lost 4; bases outside the gene matches: 4. The CDR3 spans 15 residues. CDR1 and CDR2 from the germline V gene are SGHAT and FQDESV (reference sequence). DNA for the CDR3: TGTGCCAGCAGCTTAGAACAGGGGGGACCAGATACGCAGTATTTT. This translates into CASSLEQGGPDTQYF.